This passage covers 27 T cell receptor beta chains from one sample sequenced in a study of shared clonotypes between healthy human individuals. The data were produced by immunoSEQ multiplex PCR, yet TCRdb's version contains in-frame clones alone and is incomplete. Among around 2.1 million clones, about 92% were seen once, and the ten largest hold 1.5% to 2%. Terminally differentiated effector memory CD45RA+ cells were excluded from the naive CD8 cells, which were CD45RO-negative and positively selected for CCR7. The sequenced material came from naive CD8+ T cells from PBMCs. Source of these receptors: a man aged 18 to 30 in good health. Some clones in this sample may be carry-over from other donors' samples.

This clone was recorded once. The chain is built from TRBV29-1 and TRBJ2-1, with D unclear. The V gene's germline CDR1 is SQVTM and CDR2 ANQGSEA. V lost 8 bases and J lost 4, with 0 bases in between. This CDR3 has 8 amino acids. CDR3 sequence (DNA): TGCAGCTACAATGAGCAGTTCTTC. Translated: CSYNEQFF.

DNA for the CDR3: TGTGCCTGGAGTGTAGACAGGGCGTTAACCTACGAGCAGTACTTC. It translates to CAWSVDRALTYEQYF. This chain joins TRBV30 and TRBJ2-7, with 7 nucleotides matching TRBD1. The ends lost 0 bases at V and 2 bases at J; junction bases unmatched: 7. In germline, CDR1 is GTSNPN, CDR2 SVGIG (reference sequence). This CDR3 region has 15 residues.

The genes are TRBV7-9 and TRBJ1-3; D not certain. The CDR3 sequence is 14 residues long. Germline-derived CDR1 and CDR2 are SEHNR and FQNEAQ (reference sequence). Trimming pared 6 bases from V and 2 bases from J, leaving 11 bases between. In DNA, the CDR3 is TGTGCCAGCAGTCACACCCGGGCTGGAAACACCATATATTTT. This codes for CASSHTRAGNTIYF.

The chain couples TRBV25-1 to TRBJ1-2, with D uncertain. This CDR3 spans 12 amino acids. Germline CDR1 MGHDK, CDR2 SYGVNS. V lost 4 bases and J lost 4, with 7 bases in between. This CDR3 reads CASSGGVYGYTF. DNA for the CDR3: TGTGCCAGCAGTGGCGGGGTCTATGGCTACACCTTC.

V usage is TRBV13 and J usage is TRBJ2-2; D gene ambiguous. The CDR3 loop spans 11 amino acids. V was pared by 4 bases and J by 6 bases, with 3 bases between. From germline, CDR1 is PRHDT and CDR2 FYEKMQ (reference sequence). The CDR3 DNA reads as TGTGCCAGCAGCTACCCCGGGGAGCTGTTTTTT. Its protein product is CASSYPGELFF.

The chain combines TRBV2 with TRBJ1-2; maybe TRBD1 (5 bases). V dropped 3 bases and J dropped 8 bases, with 19 bases sitting between them. Germline CDR1 and CDR2: SNHLY and FYNNEI. The CDR3 consists of 15 residues. The CDR3 region is CASSETRLLTGGYTF. For the CDR3, the DNA is TGTGCCAGCAGTGAGACCAGATTACTTACAGGAGGCTACACCTTC.

The V and J genes are TRBV7-9 and TRBJ2-1, with 7 bases matching TRBD1. Germline-derived CDR1 and CDR2 are SEHNR and FQNEAQ (reference sequence). The CDR3 has 16 amino acids. The ends lost 5 bases at V and 5 bases at J; junction bases unmatched: 12. The CDR3 is CASSPNRQGANNEQFF. DNA for the CDR3: TGTGCCAGCAGCCCTAACCGACAGGGTGCTAACAATGAGCAGTTCTTC.

This chain links TRBV28 with TRBJ1-2; the match to TRBD1 covers 7 bases. With 6 bases clipped from V and 4 bases from J, the junction kept 8 bases outside the gene matches. The CDR3 is 14 amino acids. Germline loops: CDR1 MDHEN, CDR2 SYDVKM. Here the CDR3 reads CASSLQGRGYGYTF. The CDR3 region has the DNA TGTGCCAGCAGCCTACAGGGGAGAGGCTATGGCTACACCTTC.

The rearrangement uses TRBV14 and TRBJ2-7; D gene ambiguous. Per the germline V gene, CDR1 is SGHDN and CDR2 is FVKESK. Trimming pared 0 bases from V and 4 bases from J, leaving 7 bases between. The CDR3 covers 13 residues. The CDR3 spells CASSQDYWYEQYF. In DNA, the CDR3 is TGTGCCAGCAGCCAAGATTATTGGTACGAGCAGTACTTC.

The chain is built from TRBV9 and TRBJ1-1, with D possibly matching TRBD1 (6 bases). Germline CDR1 SGDLS, CDR2 YYNGEE. The germline V and J ends were trimmed by 4 bases and 1 base, with 23 bases remaining between them. The CDR3 runs to 18 residues. CDR3 in DNA: TGTGCCAGCAGCACCGATTTGGCTATGGAGACAGGGAACACTGAAGCTTTCTTT. This translates into CASSTDLAMETGNTEAFF.

This rearrangement joins TRBV27 to TRBJ2-1, with TRBD2 matching 9 bases. From germline, CDR1 is MNHEY and CDR2 SMNVEV (reference sequence). V lost 8 bases and J lost 2; bases outside the gene matches: 7. The CDR3 loop spans 15 amino acids. The CDR3 is CASGVRTSAYNEQFF. In DNA form, the CDR3 reads TGTGCCAGCGGTGTCAGGACTAGCGCCTACAATGAGCAGTTCTTC.

The chain couples TRBV9 to TRBJ1-2; D possibly corresponds to TRBD1 (6 bases). Germline V CDR1 and CDR2: SGDLS, YYNGEE. This CDR3 spans 15 amino acids. V dropped 0 bases and J dropped 4 bases, with 13 bases sitting between them. CDR3 amino acids: CASSVDGGTGYGYTF. Here the CDR3 DNA reads TGTGCCAGCAGCGTAGACGGGGGCACGGGCTATGGCTACACCTTC. Combining the CDR3 with reference TRBV9 and TRBJ1-2 gives the whole variable domain DSGVTQTPKHLITATGQRVTLRCSPRSGDLSVYWYQQSLDQGLQFLIQYYNGEERAKGNILERFSAQQFPDLHSELNLSSLELGDSALYFCASSVDGGTGYGYTFGSGTRLTVV.

The gene calls are TRBV30 and TRBJ2-1, with TRBD2 matching 11 bases. The CDR3 totals 16 residues. V was clipped by 1 base and J by 0 bases; unmatched bases: 2. Germline V gene lookup returns CDR1 GTSNPN and CDR2 SVGIG (reference sequence). The DNA for the CDR3 is TGTGCCTGGAGTGCCACTAGCGGGAGCTCCTACAATGAGCAGTTCTTC. Protein product: CAWSATSGSSYNEQFF.

This chain uses TRBV28 with TRBJ2-1; 7 bases are shared with TRBD2. Germline-derived CDR1 and CDR2 are MDHEN and SYDVKM. Unmatched junction bases numbered 7, after V lost 2 bases and J lost 9 bases. There are 14 residues in the CDR3. CDR3 protein: CASSLTSESGEQFF. The CDR3 DNA is TGTGCCAGCAGTTTAACTAGCGAGTCCGGTGAGCAGTTCTTC.

V and J are TRBV7-3 and TRBJ1-2, with D tentatively TRBD1 (5 bases). V gave up 1 base and J gave up 6 bases, with 15 bases separating them. This CDR3 spans 15 amino acids. CDR1 and CDR2 (germline): SGHTA, FQGTGA. CDR3 loop: CASSLSPGRRDGYTF. DNA for the CDR3: TGTGCCAGCAGCTTAAGCCCAGGGAGAAGGGATGGCTACACCTTC.

Remarks on this clone: Distinct nucleotide sequences in the sample also encode this CDR3. This chain links TRBV27 with TRBJ1-5; maybe TRBD1 (5 bases). V lost 3 bases, J lost 4 bases, and 10 bases lay in between. The CDR3 sequence is 14 residues long. Germline CDR1 is MNHEY and CDR2 is SMNVEV (reference sequence). CDR3 region: CASSLGQANQPQHF. In DNA form, the CDR3 reads TGTGCCAGCAGTTTGGGGCAGGCGAATCAGCCCCAGCATTTT.

This rearrangement joins TRBV23-1 to TRBJ2-7, with TRBD2 matching 11 bases. TRBV23-1 is an open reading frame whose function is uncertain. This CDR3 has 18 residues. J lost 3 bases, V lost 4 bases, and 14 bases had no gene match. The CDR3 nucleotides read TGCGCCAGCAGTCGGATCCACGGGGCTAGCGGGAGGATCTACGAGCAGTACTTC. It yields the protein CASSRIHGASGRIYEQYF.

The chain couples TRBV19 to TRBJ1-5; D is unresolved. The CDR3 contains 13 residues. V dropped 1 base and J dropped 7 bases, with 8 bases sitting between them. Per germline, CDR1 LNHDA and CDR2 SQIVND (reference sequence). Here the CDR3 DNA reads TGTGCCAGTAGTATAGGCACTATCCAGCCCCAGCATTTT. Its protein is CASSIGTIQPQHF.

The rearrangement uses TRBV6-5 and TRBJ1-2; no definite D call. Trimming stripped 2 bases from V and 3 bases from J, with 10 bases between. In germline, CDR1 is MNHEY, CDR2 SVGAGI. This CDR3 spans 14 amino acids. CDR3 protein: CASSYAEGDYGYTF. The CDR3 DNA sequence: TGTGCCAGCAGTTACGCAGAGGGCGACTATGGCTACACCTTC.

This clone was observed once. V gene TRBV7-3 combines with J gene TRBJ2-1; 12 positions match TRBD2. V lost 5 bases and J lost 4; bases outside the gene matches: 6. Germline lookup yields CDR1 SGHTA and CDR2 FQGTGA. This CDR3 has 16 amino acids. The CDR3 sequence: CASSPRTSGTYNEQFF. In nucleotides, the CDR3 is TGTGCCAGCAGCCCGAGGACTAGCGGGACTTACAATGAGCAGTTCTTC.

The rearrangement uses TRBV7-3 and TRBJ1-2; 8 bases map to TRBD1. The CDR3 covers 14 residues. With V trimmed by 5 bases and J by 4 bases, 6 bases remained unmatched. Germline loops: CDR1 SGHTA, CDR2 FQGTGA. CDR3 sequence: CASSPQGGGYGYTF. The CDR3 DNA sequence: TGTGCCAGCAGCCCACAGGGGGGCGGCTATGGCTACACCTTC. Looking up the rest from reference TRBV7-3 and TRBJ1-2 gives the full variable domain: GAGVSQTPSNKVTEKGKYVELRCDPISGHTALYWYRQSLGQGPEFLIYFQGTGAADDSGLPNDRFFAVRPEGSVSTLKIQRTERGDSAVYLCASSPQGGGYGYTFGSGTRLTVV.

The CDR3 loop is CAWSGPQTQYF. The DNA of the CDR3 is TGTGCCTGGTCTGGTCCCCAGACCCAGTACTTC. The chain has TRBV30 and TRBJ2-5, with D unresolved. This CDR3 is built from 11 residues. The germline gives CDR1 GTSNPN, CDR2 SVGIG (reference sequence). The V and J ends lost 5 bases and 6 bases respectively, with 10 bases between them.

The gene calls are TRBV5-1 and TRBJ2-7; tentative D call: TRBD1 (5 bases). Germline values: CDR1 SGHRS, CDR2 YFSETQ. Deletions cut 4 bases from V and 2 bases from J, with 13 bases between. This CDR3 has 14 amino acids. CDR3 sequence: CASSPPSRAYEQYF. The CDR3 DNA sequence: TGCGCCAGCAGCCCCCCCAGCAGGGCCTACGAGCAGTACTTC.

The chain couples TRBV19 to TRBJ2-5; 10 positions agree with TRBD1. This CDR3 has 14 amino acids. With V trimmed by 6 bases and J by 4 bases, 5 bases remained unmatched. Germline CDR1 LNHDA, CDR2 SQIVND (reference sequence). This CDR3 is CASRTTGGAETQYF. The CDR3 bases are TGTGCCAGTAGGACGACAGGGGGCGCAGAGACCCAGTACTTC.

The chain uses TRBV19 and TRBJ1-2, with D hard to call. The germline CDR1 and CDR2 sequences are LNHDA and SQIVND (reference sequence). The CDR3 covers 13 residues. Trimming took 3 bases from V and 7 from J, leaving 12 bases between them. The DNA of the CDR3 is TGTGCCAGTAGTATGTTGGAGGGTCCTGGCTACACCTTC. This codes for CASSMLEGPGYTF. Combining the CDR3 with reference TRBV19 and TRBJ1-2 gives the whole variable domain DGGITQSPKYLFRKEGQNVTLSCEQNLNHDAMYWYRQDPGQGLRLIYYSQIVNDFQKGDIAEGYSVSREKKESFPLTVTSAQKNPTAFYLCASSMLEGPGYTFGSGTRLTVV.

V gene TRBV7-9 combines with J gene TRBJ2-7; the D gene is possibly TRBD2 (6 bases). CDR3 length: 11 amino acids. Looked up from germline, CDR1 is SEHNR and CDR2 is FQNEAQ (reference sequence). V gave up 5 bases and J gave up 8 bases, with 10 bases separating them. The CDR3 reads CASSPGTQQYF. Written as DNA, the CDR3 is TGTGCCAGCAGCCCCGGGACTCAGCAGTACTTC.

Worth noting for this clone: This sample also contains other DNA sequences that code for the same CDR3. J is TRBJ2-1 and V is TRBV29-1; maybe TRBD2 (5 bases). The CDR3 has 13 amino acids. With 4 bases removed from V and 4 bases from J, the gap between germline ends came to 11 bases. Germline CDR1 SQVTM, CDR2 ANQGSEA. CDR3: CSVVGGSYNEQFF. CDR3 coding DNA: TGCAGCGTTGTAGGAGGATCATACAATGAGCAGTTCTTC.